These T cell receptor beta chains were read from a single sample in a study of Graves' ophthalmopathy and Graves' hyperthyroidism. TCRdb reprocessed the multiplex PCR reads with MiXCR, giving one entry per CDR3 protein. The table includes about 1.2 million distinct CDR3 sequences, 36% detected once. Sample: peripheral blood or thyroid tissue (not recorded which). The receptors come from an adult man with Graves' hyperthyroidism. CDR3s include the opening cysteine and the closing phenylalanine or tryptophan. The D gene is left open where the match is weak. Size values are once, few and many counts, or a class for expanded clones, and some rows have none.

size	J	V	D	DNA	CDR3
NA	TRBJ1-5	TRBV5-1	TRBD1	TGCGCCAGCAGCTTCCGGACAGGGGAACAGCCCCAGCATTTT	CASSFRTGEQPQHF
NA	TRBJ2-5	TRBV7-9	NA	TGCGCCAGCAGCTCCCTCGACCCCCAAGAGACCCAGTACTTC	CASSSLDPQETQYF
NA	TRBJ1-2	TRBV29-1	TRBD1	TGCAGCGTTAGCAGGGGGCTTATTGATGGCTACACCTTC	CSVSRGLIDGYTF
NA	TRBJ2-2	TRBV5-1	NA	TGCGCCAGCAGCAACGAATACACCGGGGAGCTGTTTTTT	CASSNEYTGELFF
NA	TRBJ1-5	TRBV12-3/TRBV12-4	TRBD1	TGTGCCAGCAGGCTACAGGACAGGGGCAATCAGCCCCAGCATTTT	CASRLQDRGNQPQHF
many	TRBJ1-1	TRBV15	NA	TGTGCCACCAGCAGAGATCGAGGGAGTACTGAAGCTTTCTTT	CATSRDRGSTEAFF
many	TRBJ1-1	TRBV6-5	NA	TGTGCCAGCAGTTACGCGGCAGGTGAAGCTTTCTTT	CASSYAAGEAFF
NA	TRBJ1-6	TRBV7-2	NA	TGTGCCAGCAGCTTAGGGGCGCGTAAGAATTCACCCCTCCACTTT	CASSLGARKNSPLHF
NA	TRBJ1-2	TRBV7-2	NA	TGTGCCAGCGGCTCGAACAGGGTCCTGAGGGATGGCTACACCTTC	CASGSNRVLRDGYTF
many	TRBJ1-2	TRBV5-1	NA	TGCGCCAGCAGCTTGGACCAGGGATTAGATGGCTACACCTTC	CASSLDQGLDGYTF
few	TRBJ2-7	TRBV7-7	NA	TGTGCCAGCTCACCACATGTGGGAGACGAGCAGTACTTC	CASSPHVGDEQYF
many	TRBJ2-5	TRBV7-8	NA	TGTGCCAGCAGCCTCTGGATCCCCCAAGAGACCCAGTACTTC	CASSLWIPQETQYF
few	TRBJ1-2	TRBV25-1	NA	TGTGCCAGCGTGCCAATCGCGGAGGGCTACACCTTC	CASVPIAEGYTF
NA	TRBJ2-7	TRBV6-6	TRBD1	TGTGCCAGCAGTTACTTGACAGGGTATTCCTACGAGCAGTACTTC	CASSYLTGYSYEQYF
many	TRBJ2-7	TRBV5-1	NA	TGCGCCAGCAGCTTGGGTGGGGGGCCCACCTCCTACGAGCAGTACTTC	CASSLGGGPTSYEQYF
NA	TRBJ1-2	TRBV7-9	TRBD1	TGTGCCAGCACCGGGGACAGGGTTGGCTACACCTTC	CASTGDRVGYTF
many	TRBJ1-2	TRBV24-1	NA	TGTGCCACCAGTGATTCCCCAGGGGCTGGCTACACCTTC	CATSDSPGAGYTF
many	TRBJ2-7	TRBV20-1	NA	TGCAGTGCTACCGTGGCAGGGTTGAGAGAATACGAGCAGTACTTC	CSATVAGLREYEQYF
NA	TRBJ1-2	TRBV7-9	TRBD1	TGTGCCAGCAGCACCCCCGGGACAGGGGTCTATGGCTACACCTTC	CASSTPGTGVYGYTF
many	TRBJ1-4	TRBV29-1	NA	TGCAGCGTTCTGGGTGGCTCTAATGAAAAACTGTTTTTT	CSVLGGSNEKLFF
NA	TRBJ1-3	TRBV2	NA	TGTGCCAGCAGAGCGGGACTGGGGTCCGGAAACACCATATATTTT	CASRAGLGSGNTIYF
many	TRBJ1-5	TRBV13	TRBD1	TGTGCCAGCAGCTTGGGCAGGGGGCTCGATCAGCCCCAGCATTTT	CASSLGRGLDQPQHF
many	TRBJ1-1	TRBV4-2	TRBD1	TGTGCCAGCAGCCAAGATGACACAGGGGACGCTTTCTTT	CASSQDDTGDAFF
many	TRBJ2-5	TRBV10-3	TRBD1	TGTGCCATCAGCCCTAGGGACAGCCAAGAGACCCAGTACTTC	CAISPRDSQETQYF
once	TRBJ1-1	TRBV2	TRBD1	TGTGCCCAACCCGGGACAGGGGGTAGGAACACTGAAGCTTTCTTT	CAQPGTGGRNTEAFF
NA	TRBJ1-2	TRBV30	NA	TGTGCCTGGCGGGACATTTGGGGAGATCGTCCCGTCTATGGCTACACCTTC	CAWRDIWGDRPVYGYTF
NA	TRBJ2-5	TRBV6-5	TRBD2	TGTGCCAGCAGTGAGGGACTAGCGGGAGGGCGGGAGACCCAGTACTTC	CASSEGLAGGRETQYF
few	TRBJ1-6	TRBV7-2	NA	TGTGCCAGCAGCCAAGATAGCGGACGGGGGAATTCACCCCTCCACTTT	CASSQDSGRGNSPLHF
NA	TRBJ2-7	TRBV7-7	NA	TGTGCCAGCAGCTTAGGGTTGGGTAACTCCTACGAGCAGTACTTC	CASSLGLGNSYEQYF
NA	TRBJ2-3	TRBV10-2	NA	TGCGCCAGCAGTGCGAACAGGCCCACAGATACGCAGTATTTT	CASSANRPTDTQYF
NA	TRBJ2-7	TRBV20-1	TRBD2	TGCAGTGCTAGGCCAGGACTAGCGAATAAATCCTACGAGCAGTACTTC	CSARPGLANKSYEQYF
few	TRBJ2-5	TRBV2	NA	TGTGCCAGCAACCGACAGGCGCTGGGAGAGACCCAGTACTTC	CASNRQALGETQYF
NA	TRBJ1-4	TRBV4-2	NA	TGTGCCAGCAGCCAAAATTCCTCGTGTGGGGGCCTTAATGAAAAACTGTTTTTT	CASSQNSSCGGLNEKLFF
NA	TRBJ2-7	TRBV20-1	NA	TGCAGTGCTAGCGGCAGTCGCGAGCAGTACTTC	CSASGSREQYF
NA	TRBJ1-5	TRBV29-1	NA	TGCAGCGTTGAAGATCTTGGACCCAGCAATCAGCCCCAGCATTTT	CSVEDLGPSNQPQHF
NA	TRBJ1-5	TRBV10-3	TRBD1	TGTGCCAGCTCACCACCCGGGACAGGGGGATCGGGGGGGAATCAGCCCCAGCATTTT	CASSPPGTGGSGGNQPQHF
NA	TRBJ1-2	TRBV11-2	TRBD1	TGTGCCAGCAGCTTAGGGACAGGGTCAGCGTACTATGGCTACACCTTC	CASSLGTGSAYYGYTF
many	TRBJ1-2	TRBV5-6	NA	TGTGCCAGCAGCTTTCAGGGCTCTGGCTACACCTTC	CASSFQGSGYTF
many	TRBJ2-2	TRBV14	NA	TGTGCCAGCAGCCAAGGAGCTAGACGGGTTACCGGGGAGCTGTTTTTT	CASSQGARRVTGELFF
NA	TRBJ2-5	TRBV9	TRBD1	TGTGCCAGCAGCTCCGGCCAGGGGGCGGAGGAGACCCAGTACTTC	CASSSGQGAEETQYF
NA	TRBJ1-4	TRBV3-1	NA	TGTGCCAGCAGACAAGGGGGGACTAATGAAAAACTGTTTTTT	CASRQGGTNEKLFF
many	TRBJ2-7	TRBV19	TRBD2	TGTGCCAGTAGTATCGGTCTAGCGGGAGTTTACGAGCAGTACTTC	CASSIGLAGVYEQYF
once	TRBJ1-1	TRBV29-1	TRBD1	TGCAGCGTAAAACAGGGGCCGCACACTGAAGCTTTCTTT	CSVKQGPHTEAFF